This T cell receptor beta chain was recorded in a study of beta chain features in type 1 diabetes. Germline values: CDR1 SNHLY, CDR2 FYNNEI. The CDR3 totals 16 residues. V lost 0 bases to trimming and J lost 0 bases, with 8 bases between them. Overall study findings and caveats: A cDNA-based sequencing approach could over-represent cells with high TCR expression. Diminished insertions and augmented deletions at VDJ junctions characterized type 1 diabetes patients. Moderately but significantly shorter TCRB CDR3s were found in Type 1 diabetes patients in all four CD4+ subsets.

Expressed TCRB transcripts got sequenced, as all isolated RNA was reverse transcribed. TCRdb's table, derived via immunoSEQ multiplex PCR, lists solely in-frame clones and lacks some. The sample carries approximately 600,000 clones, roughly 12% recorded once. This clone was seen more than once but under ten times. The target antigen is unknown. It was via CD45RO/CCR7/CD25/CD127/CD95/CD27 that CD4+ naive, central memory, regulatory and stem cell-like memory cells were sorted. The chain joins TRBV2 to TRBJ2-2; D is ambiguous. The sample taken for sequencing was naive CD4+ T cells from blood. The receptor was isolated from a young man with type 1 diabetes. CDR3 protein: CASSEAGPANTGELFF. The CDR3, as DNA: TGTGCCAGCAGTGAAGCAGGGCCCGCGAACACCGGGGAGCTGTTTTTT.